The 29 T cell receptor beta chains below come from one sample, sequenced in a study of monozygotic twins with inflammatory bowel disease. TCRdb processed the 5' RACE reads again and assigns one entry to each CDR3 protein, with no DNA. The sample spans around 190,000 distinct CDR3 sequences; the ten largest clones claim approximately 1.6%. Input material: blood. These receptors were taken from a human donor with ulcerative colitis or Crohn's disease, or a healthy co-twin of an affected twin (not recorded which).

The V gene is TRBV4-2, the J gene TRBJ2-7; no DNA is available, so the TRBD2 call from TCRdb remains unchecked. Germline CDR1 is LGHNA and CDR2 is YNFKEQ. This CDR3 is 14 amino acids long. The CDR3 protein is CASSQVGLSYEQYF.

The CDR3 loop is CASNAQGSQETQYF. The chain is built from TRBV12-3 or TRBV12-4 and TRBJ2-5; TCRdb designates TRBD1, a call that cannot be tested without DNA. The CDR3 covers 14 residues.

V is TRBV3-1 and J is TRBJ1-2; the D gene TCRdb calls, TRBD1, cannot be checked with no DNA. CDR1 is LGHDT, CDR2 YNNKEL, per germline (reference sequence). This CDR3 is 13 amino acids long. The CDR3 region is CASSWRARGGYTF.

The CDR3 loop is CASSLDGTDTQYF. This chain connects TRBV5-1 to TRBJ2-3. Germline V gene data show CDR1 as SGHRS and CDR2 as YFSETQ. The CDR3 contains 13 residues. The whole variable domain, filled in from reference TRBV5-1 and TRBJ2-3, reads KAGVTQTPRYLIKTRGQQVTLSCSPISGHRSVSWYQQTPGQGLQFLFEYFSETQRNKGNFPGRFSGRQFSNSRSEMNVSTLELGDSALYLCASSLDGTDTQYFGPGTRLTVL.

The J gene is TRBJ2-5, the V gene TRBV18. The CDR3 loop spans 14 amino acids. In germline, CDR1 is KGHSH, CDR2 LQKENI. Here the CDR3 reads CASSPFPGQETQYF.

This chain joins TRBV7-8 and TRBJ1-1; checking the TCRdb D call of TRBD1 is not possible without DNA. CDR1 and CDR2 from the germline V gene are SGHVS and FQNEAQ. CDR3 length: 15 residues. CDR3 residues: CASSYIQTPGTEAFF. Variable domain in full (rest from reference TRBV7-8 and TRBJ1-1): GAGVSQSPRYKVAKRGQDVALRCDPISGHVSLFWYQQALGQGPEFLTYFQNEAQLDKSGLPSDRFFAERPEGSVSTLKIQRTQQEDSAVYLCASSYIQTPGTEAFFGQGTRLTVV.

The chain employs TRBV6-5 and TRBJ1-5; TCRdb's D call, TRBD1, is unchecked because there is no DNA. Germline lookup yields CDR1 MNHEY and CDR2 SVGAGI. The CDR3 is made up of 17 amino acids. CDR3: CASSSPHRLGNNQPQHF.

The CDR3 reads CASSQGTYNTGELFF. This chain uses TRBV3-1 with TRBJ2-2; no DNA is available, so the TRBD2 call from TCRdb remains unchecked. The germline V gene encodes CDR1 LGHDT and CDR2 YNNKEL (reference sequence). The CDR3 is 15 amino acids.

The chain is built from TRBV9 and TRBJ1-2; TCRdb returns TRBD1, unconfirmable since there is no DNA. Germline CDR1 reads SGDLS; CDR2 reads YYNGEE. This CDR3 spans 14 amino acids. This CDR3 reads CASSNVGTGHGYTF.

V usage is TRBV5-1 and J usage is TRBJ1-2; no DNA is available, so the TRBD1 call from TCRdb remains unchecked. This CDR3 spans 14 amino acids. Germline V lookup: CDR1 SGHRS, CDR2 YFSETQ. CDR3: CASSLLGQGEGYTF. Supplemented by reference TRBV5-1 and TRBJ1-2, the full variable domain reads KAGVTQTPRYLIKTRGQQVTLSCSPISGHRSVSWYQQTPGQGLQFLFEYFSETQRNKGNFPGRFSGRQFSNSRSEMNVSTLELGDSALYLCASSLLGQGEGYTFGSGTRLTVV.

This chain uses TRBV18 with TRBJ2-7; TCRdb's D gene call, TRBD1, goes unchecked for lack of DNA. CDR3 length: 14 amino acids. Per germline, CDR1 KGHSH and CDR2 LQKENI. The CDR3: CASSPDLYSYEQYF. The full variable domain, completed using reference TRBV18 and TRBJ2-7, is NAGVMQNPRHLVRRRGQEARLRCSPMKGHSHVYWYRQLPEEGLKFMVYLQKENIIDESGMPKERFSAEFPKEGPSILRIQQVVRGDSAAYFCASSPDLYSYEQYFGPGTRLTVT.

This sequence joins TRBV6-5 and TRBJ1-3; the D gene TCRdb calls, TRBD1, cannot be checked with no DNA. CDR1 and CDR2 from the germline V gene are MNHEY and SVGAGI. The CDR3 consists of 16 residues. The CDR3 region is CASSYQGQSSGNTIYF.

This sequence joins TRBV6-1 and TRBJ1-4; TCRdb designates TRBD1, a call that cannot be tested without DNA. This CDR3 has 15 amino acids. CDR1 and CDR2 (germline): MNHNS, SASEGT. The CDR3 region is CASSQNRGTNEKLFF.

The CDR3: CASNYLRGYGEAFF. The chain combines TRBV6-5 with TRBJ1-1; TCRdb designates TRBD1, a call that cannot be tested without DNA. The CDR3 consists of 14 residues. Germline assignment: CDR1 MNHEY and CDR2 SVGAGI.

The chain has TRBV20-1 and TRBJ2-3; TCRdb reports TRBD2, a call that lacks DNA to check it against. Germline CDR1 reads DFQATT; CDR2 reads SNEGSKA (reference sequence). The CDR3 runs 17 residues. The CDR3 is CSARAPGLAGSTDTQYF.

J is TRBJ1-2 and V is TRBV5-1; TCRdb's D call of TRBD1 is untestable without DNA. The CDR3 contains 16 residues. In germline, CDR1 is SGHRS, CDR2 YFSETQ. The chain's CDR3 is CASSLALDRDDYGYTF. Full variable domain (rest looked up from reference TRBV5-1 and TRBJ1-2): KAGVTQTPRYLIKTRGQQVTLSCSPISGHRSVSWYQQTPGQGLQFLFEYFSETQRNKGNFPGRFSGRQFSNSRSEMNVSTLELGDSALYLCASSLALDRDDYGYTFGSGTRLTVV.

J is TRBJ2-3 and V is TRBV20-1; the D call of TRBD2 rests on TCRdb alone, since no DNA is present to check it. This CDR3 region has 14 residues. From germline, CDR1 is DFQATT and CDR2 SNEGSKA (reference sequence). The CDR3: CSAPASGGGDTQYF.

V and J are TRBV7-9 and TRBJ1-1; TCRdb proposes TRBD1, but this gene call is untestable without DNA. CDR1 and CDR2 from the germline V gene are SEHNR and FQNEAQ (reference sequence). The CDR3 is 13 residues long. CDR3 sequence: CASEGGWNTEAFF.

The chain has TRBV19 and TRBJ2-7. This CDR3 has 14 amino acids. Germline V gene sequence: CDR1 LNHDA, CDR2 SQIVND (reference sequence). The CDR3 sequence is CASSIALGNYEQYF.

The chain couples TRBV5-1 to TRBJ1-3. Germline CDR1 SGHRS, CDR2 YFSETQ. The CDR3 length is 13 residues. The CDR3 is CASRWELGNTIYF.

The chain links TRBV19 to TRBJ1-5; with no DNA, the TCRdb D assignment of TRBD1 cannot be verified. This CDR3 spans 12 amino acids. From germline, CDR1 is LNHDA and CDR2 SQIVND (reference sequence). CDR3 protein: CASRQGSQPQHF.

The chain combines TRBV7-6 with TRBJ1-4. The CDR3 is made up of 12 amino acids. Germline values: CDR1 SGHVS, CDR2 FNYEAQ. The CDR3 is CASSGQREKLFF.

CDR3 region: CASGLTLASNEQFF. This sequence joins TRBV7-2 and TRBJ2-1. From germline, CDR1 is SGHTA and CDR2 FQGNSA. This CDR3 comprises 14 residues.

The V and J genes are TRBV5-1 and TRBJ2-4; TCRdb indicates TRBD1, and absent DNA this call remains unverified. The CDR3 length is 14 residues. Germline CDR1 and CDR2: SGHRS and YFSETQ. The CDR3 loop is CASGARDRGDIQYF.

The chain links TRBV20-1 to TRBJ2-5; TCRdb's assignment of TRBD1 cannot be checked, as there is no DNA. Germline V gene data show CDR1 as DFQATT and CDR2 as SNEGSKA (reference sequence). The CDR3 is 15 amino acids. CDR3: CSAGRNPGKQETQYF.

The chain combines TRBV2 with TRBJ1-4; TCRdb designates TRBD1, a call that cannot be tested without DNA. The CDR3 consists of 13 residues. Looked up from germline, CDR1 is SNHLY and CDR2 is FYNNEI. The CDR3 is CASSRGANEKLFF. Using reference TRBV2 and TRBJ1-4 for the parts outside the CDR3, the full variable domain is EPEVTQTPSHQVTQMGQEVILRCVPISNHLYFYWYRQILGQKVEFLVSFYNNEISEKSEIFDDQFSVERPDGSNFTLKIRSTKLEDSAMYFCASSRGANEKLFFGSGTQLSVL.

The chain joins TRBV7-9 to TRBJ1-5. The CDR3 runs 15 residues. Germline CDR1 is SEHNR and CDR2 is FQNEAQ (reference sequence). CDR3 sequence: CASSSLAGGNQPQHF. The whole variable domain, filled in from reference TRBV7-9 and TRBJ1-5, reads DTGVSQNPRHKITKRGQNVTFRCDPISEHNRLYWYRQTLGQGPEFLTYFQNEAQLEKSRLLSDRFSAERPKGSFSTLEIQRTEQGDSAMYLCASSSLAGGNQPQHFGDGTRLSIL.

The chain uses TRBV7-2 and TRBJ2-3; TCRdb designates TRBD2, a call that cannot be tested without DNA. Germline CDR1 SGHTA, CDR2 FQGNSA. CDR3 length equals 12 residues. This chain's CDR3 is CASSSRLAEQYF. Looking up the rest from reference TRBV7-2 and TRBJ2-3 gives the full variable domain: GAGVSQSPSNKVTEKGKDVELRCDPISGHTALYWYRQSLGQGLEFLIYFQGNSAPDKSGLPSDRFSAERTGGSVSTLTIQRTQQEDSAVYLCASSSRLAEQYFGPGTRLTVL.

The chain carries TRBV5-1 and TRBJ1-1. The CDR3 runs to 14 residues. Germline values: CDR1 SGHRS, CDR2 YFSETQ. The CDR3 loop is CASSLDSREREAFF.